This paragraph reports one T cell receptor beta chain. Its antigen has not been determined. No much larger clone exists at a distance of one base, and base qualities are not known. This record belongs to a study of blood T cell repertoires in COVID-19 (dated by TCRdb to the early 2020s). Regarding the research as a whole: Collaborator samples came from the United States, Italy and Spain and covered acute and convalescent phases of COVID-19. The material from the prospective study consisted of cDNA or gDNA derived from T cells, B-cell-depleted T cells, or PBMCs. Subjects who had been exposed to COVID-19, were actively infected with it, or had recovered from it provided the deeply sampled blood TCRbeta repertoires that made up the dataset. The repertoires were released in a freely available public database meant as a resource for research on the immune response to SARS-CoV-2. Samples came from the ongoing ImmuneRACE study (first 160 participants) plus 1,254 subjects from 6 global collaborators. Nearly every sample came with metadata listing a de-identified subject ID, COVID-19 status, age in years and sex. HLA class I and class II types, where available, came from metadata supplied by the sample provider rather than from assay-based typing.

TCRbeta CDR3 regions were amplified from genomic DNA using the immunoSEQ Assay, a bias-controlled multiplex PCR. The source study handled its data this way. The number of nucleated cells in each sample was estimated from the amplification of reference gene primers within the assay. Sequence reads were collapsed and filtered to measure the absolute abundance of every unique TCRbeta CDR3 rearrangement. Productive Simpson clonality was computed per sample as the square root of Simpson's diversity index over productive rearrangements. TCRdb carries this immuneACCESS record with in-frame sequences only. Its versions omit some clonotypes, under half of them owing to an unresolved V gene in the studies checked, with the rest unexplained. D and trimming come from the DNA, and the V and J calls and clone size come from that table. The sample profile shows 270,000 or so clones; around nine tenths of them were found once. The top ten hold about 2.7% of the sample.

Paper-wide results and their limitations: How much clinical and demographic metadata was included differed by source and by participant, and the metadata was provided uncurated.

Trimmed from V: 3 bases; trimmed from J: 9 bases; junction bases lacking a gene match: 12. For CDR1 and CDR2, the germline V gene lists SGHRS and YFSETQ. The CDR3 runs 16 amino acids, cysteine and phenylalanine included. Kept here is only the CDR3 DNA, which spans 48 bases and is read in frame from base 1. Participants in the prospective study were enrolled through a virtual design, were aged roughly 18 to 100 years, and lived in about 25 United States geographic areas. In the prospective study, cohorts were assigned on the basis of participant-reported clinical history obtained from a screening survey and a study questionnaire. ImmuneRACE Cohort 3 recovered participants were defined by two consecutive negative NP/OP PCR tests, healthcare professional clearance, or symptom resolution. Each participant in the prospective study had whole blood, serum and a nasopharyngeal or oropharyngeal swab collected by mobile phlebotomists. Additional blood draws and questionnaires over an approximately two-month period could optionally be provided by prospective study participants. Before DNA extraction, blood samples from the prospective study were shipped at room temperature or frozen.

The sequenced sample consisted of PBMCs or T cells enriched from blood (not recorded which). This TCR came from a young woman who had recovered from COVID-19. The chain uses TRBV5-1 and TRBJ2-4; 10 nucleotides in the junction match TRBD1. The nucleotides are TGCGCCAGCAGCTCCCAGTCCGGGACAGGGGTTTTCATTCAGTACTTC. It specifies CASSSQSGTGVFIQYF.